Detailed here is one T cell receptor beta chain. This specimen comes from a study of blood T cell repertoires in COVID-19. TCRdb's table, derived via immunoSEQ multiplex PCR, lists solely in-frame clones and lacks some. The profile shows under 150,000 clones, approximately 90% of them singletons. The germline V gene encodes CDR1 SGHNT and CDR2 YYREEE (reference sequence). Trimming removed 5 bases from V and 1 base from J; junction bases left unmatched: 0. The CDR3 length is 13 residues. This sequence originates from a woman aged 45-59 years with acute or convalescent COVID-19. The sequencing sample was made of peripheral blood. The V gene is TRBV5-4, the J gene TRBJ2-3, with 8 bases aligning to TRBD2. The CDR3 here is CASRRGGTDTQYF. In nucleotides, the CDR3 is TGTGCCAGCAGGCGGGGGGGCACAGATACGCAGTATTTT.